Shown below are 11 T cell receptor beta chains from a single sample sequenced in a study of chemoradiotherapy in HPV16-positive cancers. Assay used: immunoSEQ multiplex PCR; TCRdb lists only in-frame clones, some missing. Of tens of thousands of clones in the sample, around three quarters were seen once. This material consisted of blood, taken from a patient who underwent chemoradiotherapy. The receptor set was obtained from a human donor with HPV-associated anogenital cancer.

CDR3 in amino acids: CASSYGKGRLYGYTF. DNA for the CDR3: TGTGCCAGCAGTTACGGCAAGGGACGGCTCTATGGCTACACCTTC. The rearrangement joins TRBV6-5 to TRBJ1-2; a possible D gene is TRBD1 (5 bases). In germline, CDR1 is MNHEY, CDR2 SVGAGI. Deletions cut 2 bases from V and 4 bases from J, with 14 bases between. The CDR3 is 15 residues long.

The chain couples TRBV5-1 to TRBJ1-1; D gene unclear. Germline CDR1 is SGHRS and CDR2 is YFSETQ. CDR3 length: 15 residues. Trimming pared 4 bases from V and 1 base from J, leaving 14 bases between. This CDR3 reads CASSLSARTNTEAFF. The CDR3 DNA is TGCGCCAGCAGCCTCTCCGCACGTACGAACACTGAAGCTTTCTTT.

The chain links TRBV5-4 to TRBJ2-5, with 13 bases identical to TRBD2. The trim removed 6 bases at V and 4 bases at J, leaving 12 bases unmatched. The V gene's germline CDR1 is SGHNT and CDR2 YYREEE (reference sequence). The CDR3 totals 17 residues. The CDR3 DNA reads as TGTGCCAGCAACTCCCGATCACTAGCGGGGGGGACAGAGACCCAGTACTTC. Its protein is CASNSRSLAGGTETQYF.

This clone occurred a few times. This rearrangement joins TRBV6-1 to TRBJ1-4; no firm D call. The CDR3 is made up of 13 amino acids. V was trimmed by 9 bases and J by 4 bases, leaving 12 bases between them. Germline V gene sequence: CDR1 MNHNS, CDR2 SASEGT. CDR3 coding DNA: TGTGCCAGTCACAGCCAGCTTAATGAAAAACTGTTTTTT. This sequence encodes CASHSQLNEKLFF.

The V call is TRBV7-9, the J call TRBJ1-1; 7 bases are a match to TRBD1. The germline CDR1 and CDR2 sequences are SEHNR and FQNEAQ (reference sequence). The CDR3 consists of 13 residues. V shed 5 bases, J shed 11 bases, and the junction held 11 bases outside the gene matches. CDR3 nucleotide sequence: TGTGCCAGCAGCCCCGAACCGACAGGGAGCGCTTTCTTT. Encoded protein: CASSPEPTGSAFF.

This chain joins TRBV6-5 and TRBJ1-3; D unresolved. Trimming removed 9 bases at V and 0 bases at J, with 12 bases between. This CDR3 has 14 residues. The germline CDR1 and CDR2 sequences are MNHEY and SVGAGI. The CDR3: CASSVTVSGNTIYF. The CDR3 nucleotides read TGTGCCAGTTCCGTTACAGTCTCTGGAAACACCATATATTTT.

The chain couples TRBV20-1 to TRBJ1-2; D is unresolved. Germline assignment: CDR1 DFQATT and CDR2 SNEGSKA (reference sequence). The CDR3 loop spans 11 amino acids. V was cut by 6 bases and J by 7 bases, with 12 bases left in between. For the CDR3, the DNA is TGCAGTGCCAACGGACCAATTGGCTACACCTTC. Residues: CSANGPIGYTF.

Written as DNA, the CDR3 is TGTGCCAGCACCGGGCTCTACGAGCAGTACTTC. Protein product: CASTGLYEQYF. This chain joins TRBV21-1 and TRBJ2-7. TRBV21-1 constitutes a pseudogene. The CDR3 spans 11 residues.

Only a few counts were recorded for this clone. In DNA form, the CDR3 reads TGCGCCAGCAGCCAGACCGAAGGGACCGCTTATGGCTACACCTTC. It codes for CASSQTEGTAYGYTF. The chain links TRBV4-3 to TRBJ1-2; perhaps TRBD1 as D (5 bases). Per the germline V gene, CDR1 is LGHNA and CDR2 is YSLEER. The CDR3 consists of 15 residues. With 3 bases removed from V and 5 bases from J, the gap between germline ends came to 16 bases.

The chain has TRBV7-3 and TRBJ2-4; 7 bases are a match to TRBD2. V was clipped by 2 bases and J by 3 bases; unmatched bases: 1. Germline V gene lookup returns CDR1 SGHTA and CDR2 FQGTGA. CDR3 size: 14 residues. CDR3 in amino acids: CASSLGGVKNIQYF. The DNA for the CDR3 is TGTGCCAGCAGCTTAGGGGGGGTCAAAAACATTCAGTACTTC.

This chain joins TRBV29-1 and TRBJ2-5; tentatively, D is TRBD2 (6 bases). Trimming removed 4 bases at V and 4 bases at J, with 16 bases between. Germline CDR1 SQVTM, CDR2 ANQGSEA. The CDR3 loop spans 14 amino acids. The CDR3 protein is CSVAEGGVAETQYF. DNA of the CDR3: TGCAGCGTTGCTGAGGGCGGGGTGGCAGAGACCCAGTACTTC.